This T cell receptor (beta chain) came from a study of blood T cell repertoires in COVID-19. As for the study in general: The analysed material was cDNA or gDNA that came from T cells, B-cell-depleted T cells, or PBMCs.

V was shortened by 1 base and J by 0 bases, with 8 bases between the two germline ends. Germline V lookup: CDR1 LNHDA, CDR2 SQIVND (reference sequence). The CDR3 totals 15 residues. The table came from immunoSEQ multiplex PCR; TCRdb's copy has only in-frame clones and leaves some out. In the table there are around 300,000 clones, roughly 89% of which are singletons. In its sample, this clone was seen once. The rearrangement uses TRBV19 and TRBJ2-3; D gene ambiguous. Sequenced input: peripheral blood. The origin of this receptor is a woman aged 25 to 39 with active or convalescent COVID-19. This chain's CDR3 is CASSIVAHSTDTQYF. For the CDR3, the DNA is TGTGCCAGTAGTATAGTGGCCCATAGCACAGATACGCAGTATTTT.